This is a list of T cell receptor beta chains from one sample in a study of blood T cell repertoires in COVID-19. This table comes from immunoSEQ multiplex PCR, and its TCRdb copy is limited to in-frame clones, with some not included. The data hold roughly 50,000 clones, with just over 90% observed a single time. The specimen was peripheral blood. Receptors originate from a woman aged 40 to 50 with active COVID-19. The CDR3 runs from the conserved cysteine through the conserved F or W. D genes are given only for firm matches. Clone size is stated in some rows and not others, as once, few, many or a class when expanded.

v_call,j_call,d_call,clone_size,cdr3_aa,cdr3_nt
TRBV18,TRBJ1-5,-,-,CASSPRQGTPSQPQHF,TGTGCCAGCTCACCCCGCCAGGGGACCCCGTCGCAGCCCCAGCATTTT
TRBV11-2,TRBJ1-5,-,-,CASSRPGQPQHF,TGTGCCAGCAGCCGGCCGGGTCAGCCCCAGCATTTT
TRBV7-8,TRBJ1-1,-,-,CASSLVRRGTASTEAFF,TGTGCCAGCAGCTTAGTGCGTCGGGGGACTGCTAGCACTGAAGCTTTCTTT
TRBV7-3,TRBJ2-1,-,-,CASSSGNEQFF,TGTGCCAGCAGCTCAGGCAATGAGCAGTTCTTC
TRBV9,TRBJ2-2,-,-,CASSITGVNTGELFF,TGTGCCAGCAGCATTACGGGGGTGAACACCGGGGAGCTGTTTTTT
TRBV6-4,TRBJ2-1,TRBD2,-,CASKPGTTSLYNEQFF,TGTGCCAGCAAACCCGGGACTACCTCATTATACAATGAGCAGTTCTTC
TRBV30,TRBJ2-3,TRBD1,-,CAWTTFTGDIFSTDTQYF,TGTGCCTGGACCACGTTCACAGGGGATATCTTTAGCACAGATACGCAGTATTTT
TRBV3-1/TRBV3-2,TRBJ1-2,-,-,CASSQDWAHANYGYTF,TGTGCCAGCAGCCAAGATTGGGCCCACGCTAACTATGGCTACACCTTC
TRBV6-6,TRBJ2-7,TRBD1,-,CASTSTGYHEQYF,TGTGCCAGCACCTCGACAGGGTATCACGAGCAGTACTTC
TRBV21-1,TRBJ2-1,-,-,CASSTRSCEKGARGRYNEQFF,TGTGCCAGCAGCACCCGCTCTTGTGAGAAAGGTGCGCGGGGACGGTACAATGAGCAGTTCTTC
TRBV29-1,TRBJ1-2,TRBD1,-,CSGRDSAYGYTF,TGCAGCGGTCGGGACAGCGCTTATGGCTACACCTTC
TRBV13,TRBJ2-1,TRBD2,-,CASSLEGLAGGRSEQFF,TGTGCCAGCAGCTTAGAGGGACTAGCGGGGGGGCGAAGTGAGCAGTTCTTC
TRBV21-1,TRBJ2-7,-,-,CASSKGQESYEQYF,TGTGCCAGCAGCAAGGGACAGGAGTCCTACGAGCAGTACTTC
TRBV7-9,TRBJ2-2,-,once,CASSPPDSHTGELFF,TGTGCCAGCAGCCCGCCGGACTCACACACCGGGGAGCTGTTTTTT
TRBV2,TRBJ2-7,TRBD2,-,CASSGLRGGRDEQYF,TGTGCCAGCAGTGGGTTGCGGGGGGGCCGGGACGAGCAGTACTTC
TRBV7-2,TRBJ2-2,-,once,CASSPQYTGELFF,TGTGCCAGCAGCCCACAGTACACCGGGGAGCTGTTTTTT
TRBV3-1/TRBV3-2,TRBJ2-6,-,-,CASSHPRGGRANVLTF,TGTGCCAGCAGCCACCCAAGGGGTGGAAGGGCCAACGTCCTGACTTTC
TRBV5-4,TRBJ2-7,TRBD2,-,CASSRTSGGAAYEQYF,TGTGCCAGCAGCCGGACTAGCGGGGGCGCGGCCTACGAGCAGTACTTC
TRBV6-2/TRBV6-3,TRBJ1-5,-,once,CASSPQGSNQPQHF,TGTGCCAGCAGTCCCCAGGGTAGCAATCAGCCCCAGCATTTT
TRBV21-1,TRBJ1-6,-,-,CASSKDVGDRGPSPLHF,TGTGCCAGCAGCAAAGATGTCGGGGACAGGGGGCCTTCACCCCTCCACTTT
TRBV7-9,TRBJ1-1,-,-,CASSLLTKGAEAFF,TGTGCCAGCAGCTTACTTACCAAAGGGGCTGAAGCTTTCTTT
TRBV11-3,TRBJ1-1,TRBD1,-,CASSPRDRGLDTEAFF,TGTGCCAGCAGCCCCCGGGACAGGGGGTTGGACACTGAAGCTTTCTTT
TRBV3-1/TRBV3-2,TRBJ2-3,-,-,CASSRTHTATDTQYF,TGTGCCAGCAGCCGGACACACACAGCTACAGATACGCAGTATTTT
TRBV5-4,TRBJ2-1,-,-,CASSFNLGDRNEQFF,TGTGCCAGCAGCTTCAATCTCGGGGATCGCAATGAGCAGTTCTTC
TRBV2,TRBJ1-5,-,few,CASRDGYRGQPQHF,TGTGCCAGCAGAGATGGGTACCGGGGTCAGCCCCAGCATTTT
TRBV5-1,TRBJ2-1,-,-,CASSSGGSPYNEQFF,TGCGCCAGCAGCTCAGGGGGGTCCCCCTACAATGAGCAGTTCTTC
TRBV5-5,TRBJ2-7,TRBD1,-,CASSLTGTGSFYEQYF,TGTGCCAGCAGCTTGACCGGGACAGGTAGTTTCTACGAGCAGTACTTC
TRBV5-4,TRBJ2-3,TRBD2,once,CASSAGTSVGTDTQYF,TGTGCCAGCAGCGCCGGGACTAGCGTTGGAACAGATACGCAGTATTTT
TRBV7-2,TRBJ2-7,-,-,CASSLDPAGPYEQYF,TGTGCCAGCAGCTTAGATCCGGCGGGACCCTACGAGCAGTACTTC
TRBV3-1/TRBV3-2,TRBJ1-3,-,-,CASSPDTRVVHKPNTIYF,TGTGCCAGCAGCCCCGATACCAGGGTGGTACACAAGCCGAACACCATATATTTT
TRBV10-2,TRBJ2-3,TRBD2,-,CASKGGLVADTQYF,TGCGCCAGCAAGGGGGGACTAGTGGCAGATACGCAGTATTTT
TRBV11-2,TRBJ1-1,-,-,CASSSTGQGPNTEAFF,TGTGCCAGCAGCTCGACCGGTCAGGGGCCGAACACTGAAGCTTTCTTT
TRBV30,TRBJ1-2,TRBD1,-,CAWSADRARGYTF,TGTGCCTGGAGTGCCGACAGGGCGAGGGGCTACACCTTC
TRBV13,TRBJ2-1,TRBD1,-,CASSSYRDRGSNEQFF,TGTGCCAGCAGCTCATACCGGGACAGGGGTTCCAATGAGCAGTTCTTC
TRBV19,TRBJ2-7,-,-,CASSIAGGGNEQYF,TGTGCCAGTAGTATCGCCGGGGGAGGAAACGAGCAGTACTTC
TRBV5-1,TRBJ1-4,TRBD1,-,CASSLAQGGKKNEKLFF,TGCGCCAGCAGCCTGGCCCAGGGGGGTAAGAAAAATGAAAAACTGTTTTTT
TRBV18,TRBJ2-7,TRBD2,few,CASSFPGLAGEQYF,TGTGCCAGCTCATTCCCGGGACTAGCTGGCGAGCAGTACTTC
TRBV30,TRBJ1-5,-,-,CAWNPSGGSTAQHF,TGTGCCTGGAACCCTTCGGGGGGTTCGACAGCCCAGCATTTT
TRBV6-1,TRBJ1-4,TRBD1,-,CASSEAPGTGVEKLFF,TGTGCCAGCAGTGAAGCGCCCGGGACAGGGGTTGAAAAACTGTTTTTT
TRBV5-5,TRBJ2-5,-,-,CASSFGQQETQYF,TGTGCCAGCAGCTTCGGTCAACAAGAGACCCAGTACTTC
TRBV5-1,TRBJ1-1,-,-,CASSLQGNTEAFF,TGCGCCAGCAGTCTTCAGGGGAACACTGAAGCTTTCTTT
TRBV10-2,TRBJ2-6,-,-,CASSESPTGANVLTF,TGCGCCAGCAGTGAGTCCCCAACTGGGGCCAACGTCCTGACTTTC
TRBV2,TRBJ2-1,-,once,CASSDFLGSGVNEQFF,TGTGCCAGCAGTGATTTTCTCGGGTCGGGGGTCAATGAGCAGTTCTTC
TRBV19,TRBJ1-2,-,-,CASSISEAGGSGYTF,TGTGCCAGTAGTATATCCGAGGCAGGAGGGAGTGGCTACACCTTC
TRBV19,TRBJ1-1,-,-,CASSIGGTRTEAFF,TGTGCCAGTAGTATAGGAGGGACACGCACCGAAGCTTTCTTT
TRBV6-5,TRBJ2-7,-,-,CASSYSRGPYEQYF,TGTGCCAGCAGTTACTCGAGAGGGCCCTACGAGCAGTACTTC
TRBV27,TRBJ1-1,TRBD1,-,CASRNRDRGKNTEAFF,TGTGCCAGCAGAAACCGGGACAGGGGAAAGAACACTGAAGCTTTCTTT
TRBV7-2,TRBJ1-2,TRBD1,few,CASSPSTGGFGYTF,TGTGCCAGCAGCCCGAGTACAGGGGGTTTTGGCTACACCTTC
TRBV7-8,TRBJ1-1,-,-,CASSLRGNTEAFF,TGTGCCAGCAGCTTAAGGGGGAACACTGAAGCTTTCTTT
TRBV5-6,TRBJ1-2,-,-,CASSLSAGVGGYGYTF,TGTGCCAGCAGCTTGTCGGCGGGGGTGGGTGGATATGGCTACACCTTC
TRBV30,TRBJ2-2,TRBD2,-,CAWSGLSGGAGELFF,TGTGCCTGGAGTGGTCTGAGCGGGGGGGCCGGGGAGCTGTTTTTT